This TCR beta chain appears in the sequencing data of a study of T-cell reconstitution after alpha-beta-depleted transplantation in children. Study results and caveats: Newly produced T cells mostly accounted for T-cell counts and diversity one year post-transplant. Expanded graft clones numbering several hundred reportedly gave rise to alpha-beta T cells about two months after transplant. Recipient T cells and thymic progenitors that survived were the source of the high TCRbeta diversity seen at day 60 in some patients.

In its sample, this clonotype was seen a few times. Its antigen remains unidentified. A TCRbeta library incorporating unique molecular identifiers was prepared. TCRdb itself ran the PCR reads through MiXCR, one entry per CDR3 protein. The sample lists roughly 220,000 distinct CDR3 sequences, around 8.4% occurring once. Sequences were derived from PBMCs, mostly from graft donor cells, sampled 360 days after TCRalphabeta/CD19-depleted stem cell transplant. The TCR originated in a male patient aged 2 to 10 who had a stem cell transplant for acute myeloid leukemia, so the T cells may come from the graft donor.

This CDR3 is CASSAGRETQYF. The DNA for the CDR3 is TGTGCCAGCAGCGCTGGACGGGAGACCCAGTACTTC. The rearrangement joins TRBV5-4 to TRBJ2-5, with unresolved D. Germline V CDR1 and CDR2: SGHNT, YYREEE (reference sequence). There are 12 residues in the CDR3. V lost 4 bases, J lost 5 bases, and 9 bases lay in between.